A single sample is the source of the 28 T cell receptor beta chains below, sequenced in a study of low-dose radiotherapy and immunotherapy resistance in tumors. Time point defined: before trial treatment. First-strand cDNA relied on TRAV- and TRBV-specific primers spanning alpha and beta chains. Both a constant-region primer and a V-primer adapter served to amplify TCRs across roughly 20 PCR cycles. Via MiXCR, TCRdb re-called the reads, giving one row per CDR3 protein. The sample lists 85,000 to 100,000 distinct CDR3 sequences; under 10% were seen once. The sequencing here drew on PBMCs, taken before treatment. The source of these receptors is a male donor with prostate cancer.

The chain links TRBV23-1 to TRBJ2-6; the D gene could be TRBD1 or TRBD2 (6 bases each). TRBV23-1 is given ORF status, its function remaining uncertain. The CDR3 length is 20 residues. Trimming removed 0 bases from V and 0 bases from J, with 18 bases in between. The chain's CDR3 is CASSQSGLGGHCSGANVLTF. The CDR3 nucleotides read TGCGCCAGCAGTCAATCCGGGCTTGGGGGGCACTGCTCTGGGGCCAACGTCCTGACTTTC.

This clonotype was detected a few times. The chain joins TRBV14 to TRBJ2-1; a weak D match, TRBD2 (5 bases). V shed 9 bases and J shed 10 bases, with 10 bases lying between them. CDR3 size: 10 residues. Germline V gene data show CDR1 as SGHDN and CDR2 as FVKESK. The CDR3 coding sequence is TGTGCCAGTCCCCGCGGGGAGCAGTTCTTC. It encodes CASPRGEQFF.

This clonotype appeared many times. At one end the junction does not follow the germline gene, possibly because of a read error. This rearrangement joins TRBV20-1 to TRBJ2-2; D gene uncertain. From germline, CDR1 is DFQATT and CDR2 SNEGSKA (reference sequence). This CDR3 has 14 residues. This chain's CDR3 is CSSVGLMNAGELFF. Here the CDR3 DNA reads TGCAGTAGCGTGGGGTTGATGAACGCCGGGGAGCTGTTTTTT.

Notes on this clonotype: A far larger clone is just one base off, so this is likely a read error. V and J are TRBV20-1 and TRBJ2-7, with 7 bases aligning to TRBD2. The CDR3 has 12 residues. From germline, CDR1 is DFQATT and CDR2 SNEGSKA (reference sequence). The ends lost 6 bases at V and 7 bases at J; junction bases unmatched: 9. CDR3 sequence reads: CSAKLASDEQYF. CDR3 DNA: TGCAGTGCCAAACTAGCGTCAGATGAGCAGTACTTC.

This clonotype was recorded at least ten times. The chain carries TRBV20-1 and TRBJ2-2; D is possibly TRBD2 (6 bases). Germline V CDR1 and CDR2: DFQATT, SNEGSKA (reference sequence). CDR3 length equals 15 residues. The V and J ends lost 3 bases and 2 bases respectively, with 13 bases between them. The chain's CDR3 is CSARISGLNTGELFF. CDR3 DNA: TGCAGTGCTAGGATTTCGGGACTTAACACCGGGGAGCTGTTTTTT.

The CDR3 DNA reads as TGTGCCAGCACGTCAGGACGTGAAAAACTGTTTTTT. Its translation: CASTSGREKLFF. The V and J genes are TRBV2 and TRBJ1-4, with D hard to call. With 7 bases removed from V and 7 bases from J, the gap between germline ends came to 10 bases. The length of the CDR3 is 12 residues. CDR1 and CDR2 from the germline V gene are SNHLY and FYNNEI.

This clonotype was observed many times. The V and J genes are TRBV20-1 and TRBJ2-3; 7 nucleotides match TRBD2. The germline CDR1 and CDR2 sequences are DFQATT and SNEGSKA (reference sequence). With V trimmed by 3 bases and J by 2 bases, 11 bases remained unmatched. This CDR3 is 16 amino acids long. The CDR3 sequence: CSARSTSGTVTDTQYF. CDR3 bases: TGCAGTGCTAGGTCTACAAGCGGGACGGTCACAGATACGCAGTATTTT.

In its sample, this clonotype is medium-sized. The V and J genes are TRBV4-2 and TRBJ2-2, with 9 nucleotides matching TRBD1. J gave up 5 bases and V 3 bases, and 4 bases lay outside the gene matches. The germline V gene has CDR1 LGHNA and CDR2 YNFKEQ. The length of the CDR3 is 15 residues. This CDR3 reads CASSQGQGGTGELFF. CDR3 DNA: TGTGCCAGCAGCCAGGGACAGGGCGGAACCGGGGAGCTGTTTTTT.

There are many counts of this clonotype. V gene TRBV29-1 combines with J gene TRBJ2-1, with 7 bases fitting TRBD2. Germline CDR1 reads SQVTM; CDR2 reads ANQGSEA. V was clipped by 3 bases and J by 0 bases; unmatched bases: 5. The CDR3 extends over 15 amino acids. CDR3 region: CSVEGSGTSYNEQFF. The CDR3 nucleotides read TGCAGCGTTGAGGGGAGCGGGACCTCCTACAATGAGCAGTTCTTC.

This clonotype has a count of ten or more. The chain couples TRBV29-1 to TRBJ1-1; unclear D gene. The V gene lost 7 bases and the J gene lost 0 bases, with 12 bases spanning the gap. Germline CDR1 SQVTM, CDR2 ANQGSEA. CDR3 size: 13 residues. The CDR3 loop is CSAYRDLNTEAFF. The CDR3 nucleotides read TGCAGCGCTTACAGAGACCTGAACACTGAAGCTTTCTTT.

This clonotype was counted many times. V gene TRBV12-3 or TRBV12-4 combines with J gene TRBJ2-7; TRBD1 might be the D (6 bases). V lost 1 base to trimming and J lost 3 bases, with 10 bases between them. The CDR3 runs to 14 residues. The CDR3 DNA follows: TGTGCCAGCAGTTTAGGCCAGGGGAACTACGAGCAGTACTTC. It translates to CASSLGQGNYEQYF.

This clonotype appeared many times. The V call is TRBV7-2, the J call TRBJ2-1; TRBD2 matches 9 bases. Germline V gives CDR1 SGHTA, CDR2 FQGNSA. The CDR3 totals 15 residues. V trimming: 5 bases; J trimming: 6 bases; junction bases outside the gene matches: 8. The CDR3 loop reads CASSPPASGINEQFF. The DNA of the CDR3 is TGTGCCAGCAGCCCCCCGGCTAGCGGGATCAATGAGCAGTTCTTC. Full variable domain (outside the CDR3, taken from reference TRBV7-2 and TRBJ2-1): GAGVSQSPSNKVTEKGKDVELRCDPISGHTALYWYRQSLGQGLEFLIYFQGNSAPDKSGLPSDRFSAERTGGSVSTLTIQRTQQEDSAVYLCASSPPASGINEQFFGPGTRLTVL.

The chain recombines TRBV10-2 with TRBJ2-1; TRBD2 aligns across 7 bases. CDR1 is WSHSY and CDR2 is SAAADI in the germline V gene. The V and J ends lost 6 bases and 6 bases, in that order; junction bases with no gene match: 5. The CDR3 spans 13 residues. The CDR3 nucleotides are TGCGCCAGCAGATTCGCTAGCGGCAATGAGCAGTTCTTC. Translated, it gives CASRFASGNEQFF.

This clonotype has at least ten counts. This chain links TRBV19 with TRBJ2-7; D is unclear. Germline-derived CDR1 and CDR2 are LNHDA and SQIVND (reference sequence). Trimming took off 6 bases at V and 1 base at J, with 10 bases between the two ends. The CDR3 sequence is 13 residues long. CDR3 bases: TGTGCCAGTAGGTACAGCCAATCCTACGAGCAGTACTTC. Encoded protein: CASRYSQSYEQYF.

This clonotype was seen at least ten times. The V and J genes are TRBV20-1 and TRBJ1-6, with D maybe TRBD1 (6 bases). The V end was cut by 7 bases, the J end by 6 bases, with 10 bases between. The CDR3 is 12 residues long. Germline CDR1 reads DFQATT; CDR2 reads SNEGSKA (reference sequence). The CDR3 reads CSVGRGNSPLHF. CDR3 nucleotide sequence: TGCAGTGTCGGCAGGGGTAATTCACCCCTCCACTTT.

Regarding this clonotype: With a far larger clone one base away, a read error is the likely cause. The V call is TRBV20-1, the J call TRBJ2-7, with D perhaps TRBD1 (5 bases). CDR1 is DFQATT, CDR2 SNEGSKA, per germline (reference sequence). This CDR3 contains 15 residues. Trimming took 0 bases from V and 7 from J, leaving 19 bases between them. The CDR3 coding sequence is TGCAGTGCTAGAGATGGGGCTACCCCTAGGGATGAGCAGTACTTC. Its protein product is CSARDGATPRDEQYF.

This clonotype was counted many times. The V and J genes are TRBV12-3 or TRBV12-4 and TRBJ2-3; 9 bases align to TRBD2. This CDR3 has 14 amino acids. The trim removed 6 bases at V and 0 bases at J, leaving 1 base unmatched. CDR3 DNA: TGTGCCAGCAGAAGCGGGGGGAGCACAGATACGCAGTATTTT. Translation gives CASRSGGSTDTQYF.

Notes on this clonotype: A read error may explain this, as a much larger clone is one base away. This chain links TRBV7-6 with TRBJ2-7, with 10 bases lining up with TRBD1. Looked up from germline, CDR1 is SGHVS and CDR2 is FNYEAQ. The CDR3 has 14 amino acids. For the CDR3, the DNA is TGTGCCAGCAGCCTCGGGGACAGGGGCTACGAGCAGTGCTTC. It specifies CASSLGDRGYEQCF.

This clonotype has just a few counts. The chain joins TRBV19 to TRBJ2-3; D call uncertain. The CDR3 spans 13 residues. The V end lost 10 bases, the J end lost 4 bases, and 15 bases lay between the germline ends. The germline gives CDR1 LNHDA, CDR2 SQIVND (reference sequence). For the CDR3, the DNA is TGTGCCACCAGGACCCTGGTTTCAGATACGCAGTATTTT. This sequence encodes CATRTLVSDTQYF.

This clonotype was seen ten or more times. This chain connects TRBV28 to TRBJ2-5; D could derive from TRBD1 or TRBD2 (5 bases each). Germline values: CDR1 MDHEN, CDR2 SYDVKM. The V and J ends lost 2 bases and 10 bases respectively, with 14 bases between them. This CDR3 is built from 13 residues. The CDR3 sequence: CASSLIVLGDQYF. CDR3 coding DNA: TGTGCCAGCAGTTTAATAGTTTTGGGGGACCAGTACTTC. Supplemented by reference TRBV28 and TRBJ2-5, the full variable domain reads DVKVTQSSRYLVKRTGEKVFLECVQDMDHENMFWYRQDPGLGLRLIYFSYDVKMKEKGDIPEGYSVSREKKERFSLILESASTNQTSMYLCASSLIVLGDQYFGPGTRLLVL.

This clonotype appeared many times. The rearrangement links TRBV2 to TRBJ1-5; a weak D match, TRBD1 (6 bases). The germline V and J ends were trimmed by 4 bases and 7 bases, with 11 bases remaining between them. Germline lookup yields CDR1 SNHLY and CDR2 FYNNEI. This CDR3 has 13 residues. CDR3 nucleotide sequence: TGTGCCAGCAGTGGACAGGCAATCCAGCCCCAGCATTTT. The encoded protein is CASSGQAIQPQHF.

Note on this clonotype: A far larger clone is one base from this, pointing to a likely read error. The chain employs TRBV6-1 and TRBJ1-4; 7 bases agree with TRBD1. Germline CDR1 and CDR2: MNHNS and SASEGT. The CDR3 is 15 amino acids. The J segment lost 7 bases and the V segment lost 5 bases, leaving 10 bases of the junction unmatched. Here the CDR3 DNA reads TGTGCCAGCAGTTTAGGGGGCAGACGTATTGAAAAACTGTTTTTT. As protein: CASSLGGRRIEKLFF.

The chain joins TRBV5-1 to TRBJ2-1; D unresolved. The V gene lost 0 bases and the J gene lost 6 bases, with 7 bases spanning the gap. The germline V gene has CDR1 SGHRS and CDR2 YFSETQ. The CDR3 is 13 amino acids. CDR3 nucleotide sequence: TGCGCCAGCAGCTTGGCCGACTCCAATGAGCAGTTCTTC. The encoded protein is CASSLADSNEQFF.

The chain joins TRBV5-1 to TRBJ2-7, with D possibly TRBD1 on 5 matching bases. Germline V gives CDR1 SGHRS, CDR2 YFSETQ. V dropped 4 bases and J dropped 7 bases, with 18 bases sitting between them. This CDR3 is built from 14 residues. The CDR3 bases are TGCGCCAGCAGCCCAGACAGCTCCTACAATGAGCAGTACTTC. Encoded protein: CASSPDSSYNEQYF. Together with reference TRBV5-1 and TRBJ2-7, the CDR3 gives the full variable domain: KAGVTQTPRYLIKTRGQQVTLSCSPISGHRSVSWYQQTPGQGLQFLFEYFSETQRNKGNFPGRFSGRQFSNSRSEMNVSTLELGDSALYLCASSPDSSYNEQYFGPGTRLTVT.

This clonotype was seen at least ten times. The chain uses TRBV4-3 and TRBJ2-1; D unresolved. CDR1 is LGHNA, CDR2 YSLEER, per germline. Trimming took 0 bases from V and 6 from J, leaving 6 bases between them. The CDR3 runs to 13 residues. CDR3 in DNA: TGCGCCAGCAGCCAAGAACTTGGCAATGAGCAGTTCTTC. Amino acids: CASSQELGNEQFF.

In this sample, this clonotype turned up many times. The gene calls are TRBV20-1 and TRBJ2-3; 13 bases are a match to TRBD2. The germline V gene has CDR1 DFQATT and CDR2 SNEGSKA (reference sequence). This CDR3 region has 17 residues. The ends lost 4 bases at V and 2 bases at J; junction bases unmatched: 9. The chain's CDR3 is CSAKGLAGIIATDTQYF. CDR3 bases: TGCAGTGCTAAGGGACTAGCGGGGATAATTGCCACAGATACGCAGTATTTT.

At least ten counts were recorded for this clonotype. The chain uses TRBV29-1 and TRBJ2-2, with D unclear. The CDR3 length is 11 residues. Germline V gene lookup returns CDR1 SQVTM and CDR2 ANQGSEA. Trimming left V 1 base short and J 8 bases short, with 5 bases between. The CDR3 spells CSVEVRGELFF. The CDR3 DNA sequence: TGCAGCGTTGAAGTCCGGGGGGAGCTGTTTTTT.

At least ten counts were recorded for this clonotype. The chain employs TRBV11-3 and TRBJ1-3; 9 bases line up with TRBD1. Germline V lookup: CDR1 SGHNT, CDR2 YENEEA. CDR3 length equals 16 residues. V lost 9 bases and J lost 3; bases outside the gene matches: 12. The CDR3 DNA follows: TGTGCCAGGACCCGACCTACAGGGGGCTTTGGAAACACCATATATTTT. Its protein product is CARTRPTGGFGNTIYF. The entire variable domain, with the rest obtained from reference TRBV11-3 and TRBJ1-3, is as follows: EAGVVQSPRYKIIEKKQPVAFWCNPISGHNTLYWYLQNLGQGPELLIRYENEEAVDDSQLPKDRFSAERLKGVDSTLKIQPAELGDSAVYLCARTRPTGGFGNTIYFGEGSWLTVV.